This T cell receptor (beta chain) was obtained from a study of cytotoxic CD8 clonotypes in ibrutinib-treated CLL. At the level of the study: Recorded responses included about 25 partial and 2 complete; following median 68 months, roughly 15 stayed remitted and 12 progressed.

The method was immunoSEQ multiplex PCR; TCRdb's version includes in-frame clones alone and lacks a portion of them. The repertoire holds around 10,000 clones, 70% to 80% seen once, with approximately 16% in the top ten. Study results and caveats: Clonality was higher at ibrutinib response and returned toward baseline at progression. Clonality measured at baseline exceeded age-matched healthy donors, tracking circulating CD8+ T-cell counts. The public clonotypes identified were infrequent and showed contraction or stability on treatment.

CDR3 length: 14 residues. V lost 7 bases and J lost 6, with 16 bases in between. The germline gives CDR1 LNHDA, CDR2 SQIVND (reference sequence). This clone was observed a few times. Its antigen is currently unknown. V and J are TRBV19 and TRBJ1-5, with D possibly TRBD1 on 5 matching bases. This clonotype was sampled from a human donor with chronic lymphocytic leukemia. The material was PBMCs, obtained at disease progression, from a patient treated with ibrutinib. For the CDR3, the DNA is TGTGCCAGTAAAGACGGCGGGGGAAGTCAGCCCCAGCATTTT. As protein: CASKDGGGSQPQHF.